This is a list of T cell receptor beta chains from one sample in a study of blood T cells in healthy people across ages. TCRdb re-derived calls from the 5' RACE reads in MiXCR, one entry per CDR3 protein. The data show hundreds of thousands of distinct CDR3 sequences, 45% to 70% seen once. What was sequenced was blood. The receptors were sampled from a man in his forties or fifties in good health. The CDR3 runs from the conserved cysteine through the conserved F or W. D genes are given only for firm matches. Clone size is not always given. Where it is, it says once, few, many or a class for expanded clones.

size,D,V,J,CDR3,DNA
few,.,TRBV12-3/TRBV12-4,TRBJ2-1,CASSLVGQLTYNEQFF,TGTGCCAGCAGTTTAGTGGGACAACTTACTTACAATGAGCAGTTCTTC
.,.,TRBV29-1,TRBJ2-4,CNVKTSSPIQYF,TGCAACGTTAAGACTAGTTCCCCCATTCAGTACTTC
few,.,TRBV28,TRBJ2-5,CASSGTALLETQYF,TGTGCCAGCAGTGGGACGGCCCTCTTGGAGACCCAGTACTTC
.,.,TRBV24-1,TRBJ2-1,CATSDPLGTPASYNEQFF,TGTGCCACCAGTGATCCCCTCGGAACCCCAGCCTCCTACAATGAGCAGTTCTTC
once,.,TRBV7-2,TRBJ2-7,CASISFFDEQYF,TGTGCCAGCATCTCCTTTTTTGATGAGCAGTACTTC
.,.,TRBV9,TRBJ2-1,CASSVSHNFGEQFF,TGTGCCAGCAGCGTAAGTCACAATTTCGGTGAGCAGTTCTTC
.,.,TRBV9,TRBJ2-7,CASSVGRTGAFYEQYF,TGTGCCAGCAGCGTAGGCCGAACCGGGGCCTTCTACGAGCAGTACTTC
.,.,TRBV4-3,TRBJ2-1,CAGSREWADSYNEQFF,TGCGCCGGCAGCCGGGAGTGGGCAGATTCCTACAATGAGCAGTTCTTC
once,TRBD2,TRBV7-8,TRBJ2-1,CASSLGTSVTYKEQFF,TGTGCCAGCAGCTTAGGGACTAGCGTAACCTACAAGGAGCAGTTCTTC
few,TRBD2,TRBV20-1,TRBJ2-3,CSATGLAGLSDTQYF,TGCAGTGCTACAGGACTAGCGGGGTTGTCAGATACGCAGTATTTT
.,TRBD2,TRBV2,TRBJ2-1,CASRGLAVAYNEQFF,TGTGCCAGCAGGGGACTAGCGGTCGCCTACAATGAGCAGTTCTTC
.,TRBD2,TRBV7-3,TRBJ2-2,CASSYSGTPGTGELFF,TGTGCCAGCAGCTATAGCGGGACCCCGGGCACCGGGGAGCTGTTTTTT
.,TRBD2,TRBV6-2/TRBV6-3,TRBJ2-1,CASSHKGLAGSFYNEQFF,TGTGCCAGCAGCCATAAAGGACTAGCGGGTTCCTTCTACAATGAGCAGTTCTTC
few,.,TRBV10-3,TRBJ2-1,CAISERTGRAEQFF,TGTGCCATCAGTGAGCGGACTGGAAGGGCTGAGCAGTTCTTC
.,TRBD1,TRBV28,TRBJ1-1,CASNPQGQGVNTEAFF,TGTGCCAGCAACCCCCAAGGACAGGGGGTGAACACTGAAGCTTTCTTT
.,.,TRBV12-3/TRBV12-4,TRBJ1-1,CASSVGKMNTEAFF,TGTGCCAGCAGTGTGGGAAAAATGAACACTGAAGCTTTCTTT
.,.,TRBV20-1,TRBJ2-7,CSASVSQKSYEQYF,TGCAGTGCTAGTGTCAGCCAAAAATCCTACGAGCAGTACTTC
.,.,TRBV11-3,TRBJ2-1,CASSLAGPAYNEQFF,TGTGCCAGCAGCTTAGCGGGGCCGGCCTACAATGAGCAGTTCTTC
few,.,TRBV15,TRBJ1-4,CATSSPDRPNEKLFF,TGTGCCACCAGCAGCCCCGACAGACCAAATGAAAAACTGTTTTTT
few,.,TRBV5-5,TRBJ1-2,CASSLAMAFNYGYTF,TGTGCCAGCAGCTTGGCCATGGCTTTTAACTATGGCTACACCTTC
.,TRBD2,TRBV4-3,TRBJ2-2,CASSLGTSGRAGELFF,TGCGCCAGCAGCCTGGGGACTAGCGGGAGGGCCGGGGAGCTGTTTTTT
few,.,TRBV15,TRBJ2-7,CATSRAERLTYPLEQYF,TGTGCCACCAGCAGAGCCGAACGACTCACGTACCCCCTCGAGCAGTACTTC
.,.,TRBV20-1,TRBJ2-7,CSVRDGSIPYEQYF,TGCAGTGTTAGAGATGGAAGTATTCCCTACGAGCAGTACTTC
.,.,TRBV4-2,TRBJ2-1,CASSQEYSYNEQFF,TGTGCCAGCAGCCAAGAATACTCCTACAATGAGCAGTTCTTC
many,.,TRBV7-2,TRBJ2-7,CASSLAFGGEQYF,TGTGCCAGCAGCTTAGCGTTTGGGGGCGAGCAGTACTTC
.,TRBD2,TRBV7-9,TRBJ2-6,CTSSFMIAGPTGANVLTF,TGTACCAGCAGCTTTATGATAGCGGGACCGACTGGGGCCAACGTCCTGACTTTC
.,TRBD1,TRBV7-3,TRBJ2-5,CASSIQPGTGPETQYF,TGTGCCAGCAGCATCCAGCCGGGGACAGGCCCAGAGACCCAGTACTTC
few,.,TRBV4-3,TRBJ2-7,CASSQLGAVPYEQYF,TGCGCCAGCAGCCAACTCGGAGCGGTACCCTACGAGCAGTACTTC
.,.,TRBV20-1,TRBJ2-3,CSASRLDTSTDTQYF,TGCAGTGCAAGTCGGCTAGATACTAGCACAGATACGCAGTATTTT
.,TRBD2,TRBV13,TRBJ2-3,CANSWTSGGATDTQYF,TGTGCCAACAGCTGGACTAGCGGGGGGGCCACAGATACGCAGTATTTT
.,TRBD2,TRBV20-1,TRBJ2-3,CSALSGGADTQYF,TGCAGTGCTCTGAGCGGGGGGGCAGATACGCAGTATTTT
few,TRBD2,TRBV15,TRBJ2-5,CATSRVGLASTQETQYF,TGTGCCACCAGCAGAGTCGGACTAGCGTCTACCCAAGAGACCCAGTACTTC
.,TRBD2,TRBV11-2,TRBJ2-3,CASSPGLAGGRTDTQYF,TGTGCCAGCAGCCCGGGACTAGCGGGAGGGAGGACAGATACGCAGTATTTT
.,.,TRBV5-6,TRBJ2-4,CASSWREAGFPNIQYF,TGTGCCAGCAGCTGGAGAGAAGCTGGTTTTCCAAACATTCAGTACTTC
.,TRBD2,TRBV12-3/TRBV12-4,TRBJ2-1,CASSYTSDEQFF,TGTGCCAGCAGTTACACTAGCGACGAGCAGTTCTTC
few,.,TRBV29-1,TRBJ2-5,CSVEELQETQYF,TGCAGCGTTGAAGAGCTGCAAGAGACCCAGTACTTC
.,TRBD1,TRBV20-1,TRBJ1-4,CSGTGTVNEKLFF,TGCAGTGGTACCGGGACAGTTAATGAAAAACTGTTTTTT
few,.,TRBV12-3/TRBV12-4,TRBJ2-3,CASSWAGPTDTQYF,TGTGCCAGCAGTTGGGCGGGACCCACAGATACGCAGTATTTT
.,.,TRBV14,TRBJ2-5,CASSPVRTQYF,TGTGCCAGCAGCCCTGTGAGGACCCAGTACTTC
.,.,TRBV7-2,TRBJ1-2,CASSLAGGAYGYTF,TGTGCCAGCAGCTTAGCGGGGGGGGCCTATGGCTACACCTTC
few,TRBD1,TRBV20-1,TRBJ1-1,CSARDRPALNTEAFF,TGCAGTGCCCGGGACAGACCCGCTCTGAACACTGAAGCTTTCTTT
.,.,TRBV12-3/TRBV12-4,TRBJ2-7,CASSLLGGSSGEQYF,TGTGCCAGCAGTTTACTGGGAGGTTCGTCTGGCGAGCAGTACTTC
.,.,TRBV3-1,TRBJ2-7,CASSQSGVREQYF,TGTGCCAGCAGCCAATCAGGGGTTCGAGAGCAGTACTTC
.,.,TRBV28,TRBJ1-1,CASSFVPVGTFF,TGTGCCAGCAGTTTCGTTCCGGTTGGGACTTTCTTT
.,TRBD2,TRBV27,TRBJ2-7,CASSLRLAGEYEQYF,TGTGCCAGCAGTTTGCGCCTAGCGGGAGAGTACGAGCAGTACTTC
few,TRBD1,TRBV4-2,TRBJ1-6,CASSQDSDRAYNSPLHF,TGTGCCAGCAGCCAAGATAGCGACAGGGCCTATAATTCACCCCTCCACTTT
few,TRBD2,TRBV6-4,TRBJ2-3,CASSEASGNTDTQYF,TGTGCCAGCAGTGAGGCTAGCGGGAACACAGATACGCAGTATTTT
.,TRBD1,TRBV6-2/TRBV6-3,TRBJ1-5,CASSYSLSRIGTGVDQPQHF,TGTGCCAGCAGTTACAGTCTCTCCCGGATCGGGACAGGGGTGGATCAGCCCCAGCATTTT
.,TRBD1,TRBV29-1,TRBJ2-3,CSVARTGNSTDTQYF,TGCAGCGTCGCACGGACAGGGAATAGCACAGATACGCAGTATTTT
once,TRBD2,TRBV28,TRBJ2-1,CASSSTSGDQFF,TGTGCCAGCAGTTCAACTAGCGGGGACCAGTTCTTC
once,TRBD1,TRBV11-2,TRBJ2-1,CASSLEGQVTYNEQFF,TGTGCCAGCAGCTTAGAGGGACAGGTGACCTACAATGAGCAGTTCTTC